The TCR beta chain under discussion was sequenced for a study of neurological immune-mediated disorders. CDR1 is DFQATT, CDR2 SNEGSKA, per germline (reference sequence). The CDR3 covers 14 residues. Trimming left V 1 base short and J 0 bases short, with 9 bases between. This clonotype is labeled as medium-sized. Its antigen is not known. The study's findings and limits: None of the CDR3 amino acid sequences in expanded clones turned up in more than one subject, which points to private repertoires in all groups.

The unsorted libraries were generated from a total of 2 million PBMCs, which had been stored in RNAlater at -80 C. Each CDR3 protein is one row after TCRdb ran MiXCR on the 5' RACE reads. This sample has about 58,000 distinct CDR3 sequences, with 3.6% found just once. The chain couples TRBV20-1 to TRBJ1-1, with a possible D match to TRBD1 (5 bases). The source of this sequence is a man aged 25-45 years with multiple sclerosis. Sequenced: PBMCs. The CDR3 protein is CSARGGSMNTEAFF. The CDR3, as DNA: TGCAGTGCTAGAGGGGGCAGTATGAACACTGAAGCTTTCTTT.